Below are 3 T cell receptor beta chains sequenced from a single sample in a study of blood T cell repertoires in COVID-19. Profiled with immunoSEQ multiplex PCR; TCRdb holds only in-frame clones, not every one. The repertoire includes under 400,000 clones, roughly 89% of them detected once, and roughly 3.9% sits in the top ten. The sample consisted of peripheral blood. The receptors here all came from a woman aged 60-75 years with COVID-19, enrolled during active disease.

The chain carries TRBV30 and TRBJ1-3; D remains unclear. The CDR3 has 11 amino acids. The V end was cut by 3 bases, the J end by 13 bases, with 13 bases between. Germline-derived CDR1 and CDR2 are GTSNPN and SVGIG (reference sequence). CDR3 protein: CAWREEERIYF. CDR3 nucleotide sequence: TGTGCCTGGAGGGAGGAGGAAAGAATATATTTT. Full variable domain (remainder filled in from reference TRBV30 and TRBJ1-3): SQTIHQWPATLVQPVGSPLSLECTVEGTSNPNLYWYRQAAGRGLQLLFYSVGIGQISSEVPQNLSASRPQDRQFILSSKKLLLSDSGFYLCAWREEERIYFGEGSWLTVV.

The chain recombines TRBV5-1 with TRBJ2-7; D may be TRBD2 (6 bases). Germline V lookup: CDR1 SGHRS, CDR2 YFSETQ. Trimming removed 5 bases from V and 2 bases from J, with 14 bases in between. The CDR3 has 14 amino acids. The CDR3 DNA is TGCGCCAGCAGTCCTATAGCGGAGACCTACGAGCAGTACTTC. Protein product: CASSPIAETYEQYF.

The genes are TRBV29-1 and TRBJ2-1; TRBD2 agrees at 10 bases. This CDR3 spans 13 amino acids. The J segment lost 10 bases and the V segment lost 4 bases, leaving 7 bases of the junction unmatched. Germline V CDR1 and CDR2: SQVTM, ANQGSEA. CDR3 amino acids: CSVASGGWGEQFF. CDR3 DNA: TGCAGCGTTGCTAGCGGGGGTTGGGGGGAGCAGTTCTTC.